Shown below are 30 T cell receptor beta chains from a single sample sequenced in a study of T cells expressing NK-cell markers. Using the 5' RACE reads, TCRdb records one entry per CDR3 protein without DNA. The sample totals approximately 460,000 distinct CDR3 sequences. Specimen: blood T cells: a sorted CD56 or NKG2C T cell subset, CD4+ or CD8+ T cells, or bulk PBMC T cells (not recorded which). These receptor sequences come from a woman aged 18 to 75 in good health.

This chain uses TRBV23-1 with TRBJ2-3; TCRdb outputs TRBD1, but without DNA this stays unchecked. TRBV23-1 is recorded as an ORF, its role being uncertain. The CDR3 covers 17 residues. The CDR3 spells CASSPVQHPGVTDTQYF.

The genes are TRBV12-3 or TRBV12-4 and TRBJ2-1; no DNA is available, so the TRBD2 call from TCRdb remains unchecked. The CDR3 runs to 14 residues. This CDR3 is CASSRGLVGNEQFF.

V is TRBV4-3 and J is TRBJ1-1; TCRdb lists TRBD1, though no DNA is available to test this call. This CDR3 is built from 13 residues. Germline lookup yields CDR1 LGHNA and CDR2 YSLEER. This CDR3 is CASSPGQGSEAFF.

The V and J genes are TRBV29-1 and TRBJ2-5; the TCRdb D gene call, TRBD1, has no DNA to confirm it. Germline-derived CDR1 and CDR2 are SQVTM and ANQGSEA. The CDR3 has 13 amino acids. CDR3 sequence reads: CSWGQGPEETQYF.

The chain employs TRBV9 and TRBJ2-7. CDR1 SGDLS and CDR2 YYNGEE come from the germline V gene. This CDR3 has 13 amino acids. CDR3 loop: CASSVGLRHEQYF.

The V gene is TRBV9, the J gene TRBJ2-2; no DNA is available, so the TRBD2 call from TCRdb remains unchecked. This CDR3 has 14 amino acids. Germline values: CDR1 SGDLS, CDR2 YYNGEE. CDR3 sequence reads: CASSSAHNTGELFF. Complete variable domain (other parts from reference TRBV9 and TRBJ2-2): DSGVTQTPKHLITATGQRVTLRCSPRSGDLSVYWYQQSLDQGLQFLIQYYNGEERAKGNILERFSAQQFPDLHSELNLSSLELGDSALYFCASSSAHNTGELFFGEGSRLTVL.

The V gene is TRBV12-5, the J gene TRBJ2-5; TCRdb reports TRBD1, a call that lacks DNA to check it against. Germline V gene lookup returns CDR1 LGHNT and CDR2 FRNRAP. The CDR3 has 15 residues. The CDR3 spells CASGYRQGGGETQYF.

The genes are TRBV19 and TRBJ2-1; TCRdb picks TRBD1, but there is no DNA to check that call. This CDR3 is 12 amino acids long. Germline assignment: CDR1 LNHDA and CDR2 SQIVND (reference sequence). CDR3: CASSKGGNEQFF. Combining the CDR3 with reference TRBV19 and TRBJ2-1 gives the whole variable domain DGGITQSPKYLFRKEGQNVTLSCEQNLNHDAMYWYRQDPGQGLRLIYYSQIVNDFQKGDIAEGYSVSREKKESFPLTVTSAQKNPTAFYLCASSKGGNEQFFGPGTRLTVL.

The rearrangement links TRBV30 to TRBJ1-5. The length of the CDR3 is 13 residues. Germline-derived CDR1 and CDR2 are GTSNPN and SVGIG (reference sequence). CDR3 sequence reads: CAWSRQEYQPQHF.

The chain employs TRBV5-6 and TRBJ1-1. The germline gives CDR1 SGHDT, CDR2 YYEEEE. The CDR3 length is 13 residues. This CDR3 reads CASSLAPRTEAFF.

The rearrangement links TRBV5-4 to TRBJ2-3; TCRdb lists TRBD2, though no DNA is available to test this call. The CDR3 has 17 amino acids. Germline assignment: CDR1 SGHNT and CDR2 YYREEE (reference sequence). CDR3 residues: CASSILTSGDGGDTQYF.

The chain employs TRBV20-1 and TRBJ2-1; TCRdb proposes TRBD2, but this gene call is untestable without DNA. From germline, CDR1 is DFQATT and CDR2 SNEGSKA (reference sequence). This CDR3 contains 18 residues. The CDR3 sequence: CSAKGLAVPTSSYNEQFF.

This chain connects TRBV6-5 to TRBJ1-1. The CDR3 consists of 16 residues. CDR1 is MNHEY and CDR2 is SVGAGI in the germline V gene. The CDR3 is CASSNTRAQRGTEAFF.

The chain recombines TRBV20-1 with TRBJ1-5. Germline CDR1 reads DFQATT; CDR2 reads SNEGSKA (reference sequence). CDR3 length: 15 amino acids. The CDR3: CSARVAGALDQPQHF.

This rearrangement joins TRBV6-2 or TRBV6-3 to TRBJ2-2; TCRdb's assignment of TRBD2 cannot be checked, as there is no DNA. This CDR3 is built from 15 residues. CDR1 is MNHEY, CDR2 SVGEGT, per germline. CDR3 loop: CASSSVSPLPGELFF.

This chain links TRBV6-2 or TRBV6-3 with TRBJ1-1; TCRdb calls TRBD1, which cannot be checked without DNA. The V gene's germline CDR1 is MNHEY and CDR2 SVGEGT. CDR3 length equals 14 residues. CDR3 amino acids: CASSLVGTLPEAFF.

This chain uses TRBV15 with TRBJ2-1; TCRdb selects TRBD1, and the lack of DNA leaves this call unchecked. CDR1 is LNHNV, CDR2 YYDKDF, per germline (reference sequence). The CDR3 is 16 residues long. CDR3 sequence reads: CATRKLGQGLFNEQFF.

The gene calls are TRBV5-1 and TRBJ2-1; TCRdb returns TRBD2, unconfirmable since there is no DNA. Germline CDR1 and CDR2: SGHRS and YFSETQ. CDR3 length: 15 amino acids. CDR3: CASSLVSSGYNEQFF.

This sequence joins TRBV6-2 or TRBV6-3 and TRBJ2-1; TCRdb outputs TRBD2, but without DNA this stays unchecked. Germline CDR1 and CDR2: MNHEY and SVGEGT. This CDR3 region has 19 residues. CDR3 residues: CASSYLGSGSFSSYNEQFF.

The rearrangement links TRBV6-1 to TRBJ1-2; TCRdb selects TRBD1, and the lack of DNA leaves this call unchecked. The CDR3 sequence is 15 residues long. Looked up from germline, CDR1 is MNHNS and CDR2 is SASEGT. CDR3 region: CASSESRGFNYGYTF.

The chain couples TRBV20-1 to TRBJ1-1. There are 13 residues in the CDR3. Germline assignment: CDR1 DFQATT and CDR2 SNEGSKA (reference sequence). CDR3 region: CSARDGERTEAFF.

The V and J genes are TRBV7-3 and TRBJ2-2; TCRdb picks TRBD1, but there is no DNA to check that call. This CDR3 contains 11 residues. The germline V gene encodes CDR1 SGHTA and CDR2 FQGTGA. The CDR3 reads CASGGAGELFF.

V usage is TRBV7-2 and J usage is TRBJ1-1; TCRdb's D gene call, TRBD1, goes unchecked for lack of DNA. The CDR3 totals 16 residues. The germline V gene has CDR1 SGHTA and CDR2 FQGNSA. CDR3 region: CASSRGRGSMNTEAFF. Looking up the rest from reference TRBV7-2 and TRBJ1-1 gives the full variable domain: GAGVSQSPSNKVTEKGKDVELRCDPISGHTALYWYRQSLGQGLEFLIYFQGNSAPDKSGLPSDRFSAERTGGSVSTLTIQRTQQEDSAVYLCASSRGRGSMNTEAFFGQGTRLTVV.

The rearrangement joins TRBV6-5 to TRBJ2-1; absent DNA, TCRdb's TRBD1 call cannot be checked. Germline assignment: CDR1 MNHEY and CDR2 SVGAGI. This CDR3 has 17 residues. The CDR3 spells CASSYSLTGRGGAEQFF.

The chain is built from TRBV6-1 and TRBJ2-5; TCRdb names TRBD2, which stays unverified in the absence of DNA. The V gene's germline CDR1 is MNHNS and CDR2 SASEGT. The CDR3 runs to 15 residues. This CDR3 is CASSPPAGRLKTQYF.

The gene calls are TRBV12-3 or TRBV12-4 and TRBJ2-3; with no DNA, the TCRdb D assignment of TRBD1 cannot be verified. This CDR3 has 16 residues. CDR3 residues: CASSRTGTVSTDTQYF.

The chain recombines TRBV28 with TRBJ1-6. Germline assignment: CDR1 MDHEN and CDR2 SYDVKM. The CDR3 is made up of 11 amino acids. The CDR3 region is CASSPNSPLHF.

The chain joins TRBV10-3 to TRBJ2-5; the D call of TRBD2 rests on TCRdb alone, since no DNA is present to check it. The CDR3 runs 16 residues. The germline V gene has CDR1 ENHRY and CDR2 SYGVKD. This CDR3 reads CAISESLAGVQETQYF.

The chain joins TRBV12-3 or TRBV12-4 to TRBJ2-6. CDR3 size: 14 residues. The CDR3: CASSPGSGANVLTF.

The V gene is TRBV4-1, the J gene TRBJ2-1; TCRdb indicates TRBD2, and absent DNA this call remains unverified. The CDR3 has 17 residues. Germline CDR1 MGHRA, CDR2 YSYEKL. CDR3 in amino acids: CASSQASARVEGHEQFF.